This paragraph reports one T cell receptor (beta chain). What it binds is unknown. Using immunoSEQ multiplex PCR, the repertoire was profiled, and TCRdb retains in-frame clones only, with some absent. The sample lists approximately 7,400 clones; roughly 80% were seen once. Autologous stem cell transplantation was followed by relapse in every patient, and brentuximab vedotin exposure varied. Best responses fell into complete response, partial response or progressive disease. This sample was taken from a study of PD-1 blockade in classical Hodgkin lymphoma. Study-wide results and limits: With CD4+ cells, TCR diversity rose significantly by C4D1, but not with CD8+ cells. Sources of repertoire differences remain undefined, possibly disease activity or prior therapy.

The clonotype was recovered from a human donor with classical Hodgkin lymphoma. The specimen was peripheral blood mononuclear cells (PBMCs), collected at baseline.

CDR3 DNA sequence: TGTGCCAGCTCAGTTTCTAACTCCTACGAGCAGTACTTC. Translation gives CASSVSNSYEQYF. This chain uses TRBV18 with TRBJ2-7, with D unresolved. The V and J ends lost 5 bases and 0 bases respectively, with 8 bases between them. The CDR3 covers 13 residues. CDR1 and CDR2 (germline): KGHSH, LQKENI. The full variable domain, with the rest looked up from reference TRBV18 and TRBJ2-7, is NAGVMQNPRHLVRRRGQEARLRCSPMKGHSHVYWYRQLPEEGLKFMVYLQKENIIDESGMPKERFSAEFPKEGPSILRIQQVVRGDSAAYFCASSVSNSYEQYFGPGTRLTVT.